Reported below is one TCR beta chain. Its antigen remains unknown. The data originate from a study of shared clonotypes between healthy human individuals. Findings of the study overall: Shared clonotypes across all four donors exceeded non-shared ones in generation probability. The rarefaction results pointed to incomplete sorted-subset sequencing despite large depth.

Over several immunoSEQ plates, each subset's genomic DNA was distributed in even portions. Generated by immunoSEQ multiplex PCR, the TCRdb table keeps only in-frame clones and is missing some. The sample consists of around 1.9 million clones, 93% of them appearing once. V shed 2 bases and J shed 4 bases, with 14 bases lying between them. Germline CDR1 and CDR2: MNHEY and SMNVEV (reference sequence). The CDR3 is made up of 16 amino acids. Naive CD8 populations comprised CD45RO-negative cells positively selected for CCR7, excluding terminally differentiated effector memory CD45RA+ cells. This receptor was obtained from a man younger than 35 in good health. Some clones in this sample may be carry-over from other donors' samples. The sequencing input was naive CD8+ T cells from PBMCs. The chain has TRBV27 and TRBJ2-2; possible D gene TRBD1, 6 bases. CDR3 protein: CASSLLFARGTGELFF. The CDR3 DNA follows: TGTGCCAGCAGTTTACTGTTCGCCAGGGGCACCGGGGAGCTGTTTTTT.